This T cell receptor beta chain was observed in a study of T cell clones after liver transplantation. As for the study in general: In this trial, immunosuppression withdrawal was attempted within 2 years of liver transplant. Graft-donor-reactive sequences were compared with third-party-reactive TCRbeta sequences from pre-transplant mixed lymphocyte reactions. Apart from three HCV-positive recipients, transplants were for non-autoimmune, non-viral reasons. Overall study findings and caveats: In a couple of subjects, few donor cells limited the measurable donor-reactive repertoire.

Comments on this clone: As yet, its antigen is unknown.

Germline CDR1 is MDHEN and CDR2 is SYDVKM. The CDR3 extends over 14 amino acids. Between the trimmed V and J ends, which lost 5 bases and 2 bases, there was a span of 13 bases. Method: immunoSEQ multiplex PCR; TCRdb's copy keeps in-frame clones and lacks some. This table has roughly 80,000 clones, less than 90% appearing once. The sequence came from a human patient who received a liver transplant. Some T cells may originate from the graft donor. The chain is built from TRBV28 and TRBJ2-7; weak D call: TRBD2 (6 bases). The sample consisted of CD4+ T cells from blood, taken at the 22-month timepoint. Here the CDR3 reads CASSGSGPPYEQYF. DNA for the CDR3: TGTGCCAGCAGTGGTAGCGGCCCGCCCTACGAGCAGTACTTC.